The next 18 T cell receptor beta chains were all read from a single sample in a study of blood T cell repertoires in COVID-19. Generated by immunoSEQ multiplex PCR, the TCRdb table keeps only in-frame clones and is missing some. Found here are approximately 190,000 clones, about four fifths of them singletons; the top ten hold 4.5% to 5.5%. Sequencing input: peripheral blood. Every receptor here comes from an older woman with active or convalescent COVID-19.

The chain uses TRBV29-1 and TRBJ2-5, with TRBD1 identical over 7 bases. CDR1 is SQVTM, CDR2 ANQGSEA, per germline. Trimming at V came to 4 bases and at J to 5 bases, leaving 13 bases not matched to a gene. This CDR3 is built from 15 residues. This CDR3 is CSVAILGQAGETQYF. In DNA form, the CDR3 reads TGCAGCGTTGCCATTTTAGGACAGGCTGGGGAGACCCAGTACTTC.

The CDR3 protein is CASRSQDTQYF. The CDR3 DNA is TGTGCCAGCAGGTCACAAGATACGCAGTATTTT. V is TRBV12-3 or TRBV12-4 and J is TRBJ2-3; D gene ambiguous. The germline V and J ends were trimmed by 6 bases and 5 bases, with 6 bases remaining between them. The CDR3 consists of 11 residues.

The genes are TRBV24-1 and TRBJ2-2; TRBD2 matches at 7 bases. V lost 9 bases to trimming and J lost 0 bases; unmatched junction nucleotides: 3. The germline CDR1 and CDR2 sequences are KGHDR and SFDVKD. The CDR3 runs 14 residues. CDR3 region: CATEAGSNTGELFF. The CDR3 DNA reads as TGTGCCACCGAAGCGGGATCGAACACCGGGGAGCTGTTTTTT.

V and J are TRBV5-6 and TRBJ1-1; 9 nucleotides agree with TRBD1. Germline CDR1 SGHDT, CDR2 YYEEEE. CDR3 length: 14 residues. With V trimmed by 5 bases and J by 3 bases, 5 bases remained unmatched. The CDR3 sequence: CASRFRTGDTEAFF. The DNA of the CDR3 is TGTGCCAGCAGGTTTAGGACAGGGGACACTGAAGCTTTCTTT.

A single count supports this clone. This chain uses TRBV30 with TRBJ2-7, with 7 bases matching TRBD2. Per the germline V gene, CDR1 is GTSNPN and CDR2 is SVGIG (reference sequence). There are 14 residues in the CDR3. V was clipped by 3 bases and J by 5 bases; unmatched bases: 10. CDR3 coding DNA: TGTGCCTGGAGCACGACTAGCAAGCGCCACGAGCAGTACTTC. Amino acid sequence: CAWSTTSKRHEQYF.

The rearrangement joins TRBV6-5 to TRBJ1-2, with TRBD1 as a possible D gene (6 bases). Looked up from germline, CDR1 is MNHEY and CDR2 is SVGAGI. The length of the CDR3 is 13 residues. Between the trimmed V and J ends, which lost 8 bases and 4 bases, there was a span of 14 bases. DNA for the CDR3: TGTGCCAGCTCCCCAGGGGCCATCTATGGCTACACCTTC. Translation: CASSPGAIYGYTF.

This clone has only a few counts. The CDR3 DNA is TGTGCCAGCAGCGTAGGGCAGAGGAATTCACCCCTCCACTTT. Translated, it gives CASSVGQRNSPLHF. The V call is TRBV9, the J call TRBJ1-6; D not certain. The CDR3 runs 14 residues. Germline CDR1 is SGDLS and CDR2 is YYNGEE. V was clipped by 0 bases and J by 7 bases, with 8 bases between them.

The rearrangement uses TRBV5-6 and TRBJ1-1; weak D call: TRBD1 (5 bases). The CDR3 has 14 residues. Deletions cut 4 bases from V and 4 bases from J, with 14 bases between. Germline assignment: CDR1 SGHDT and CDR2 YYEEEE. This chain's CDR3 is CASSPIGRGTEAFF. The CDR3 DNA follows: TGTGCCAGCAGCCCAATCGGGAGGGGCACTGAAGCTTTCTTT.

The V and J genes are TRBV5-4 and TRBJ1-1; maybe TRBD1 (6 bases). The germline V and J ends were trimmed by 4 bases and 3 bases, with 16 bases remaining between them. The CDR3 consists of 15 residues. Per germline, CDR1 SGHNT and CDR2 YYREEE (reference sequence). Here the CDR3 reads CASSRTGSGYTEAFF. Here the CDR3 DNA reads TGTGCCAGCAGCCGCACAGGGTCGGGGTACACTGAAGCTTTCTTT.

In regard to this clone: The identical CDR3 is also encoded by other nucleotide sequences in the sample. The chain recombines TRBV24-1 with TRBJ2-1; possible D gene TRBD2, 6 bases. V lost 6 bases to trimming and J lost 7 bases, with 6 bases between them. The CDR3 is 11 amino acids. CDR1 and CDR2 from the germline V gene are KGHDR and SFDVKD. CDR3 amino acids: CATSRGNEQFF. Written as DNA, the CDR3 is TGTGCCACCAGTCGGGGGAATGAGCAGTTCTTC.

CDR3 sequence (DNA): TGTGCCAGTAGTTTCGGAGGACTAGCGGGAGTTGAGCAGTTCTTC. The encoded protein is CASSFGGLAGVEQFF. The V gene is TRBV19, the J gene TRBJ2-1; 13 bases align to TRBD2. V was pared by 5 bases and J by 9 bases, with 7 bases of the junction left unmatched. The CDR3 covers 15 residues. The V gene's germline CDR1 is LNHDA and CDR2 SQIVND (reference sequence).

Only one count was recorded for this clone. The chain uses TRBV19 and TRBJ2-1, with TRBD1 matching over 8 bases. Per the germline V gene, CDR1 is LNHDA and CDR2 is SQIVND (reference sequence). The CDR3 length is 18 residues. V was pared by 4 bases and J by 0 bases, with 11 bases of the junction left unmatched. In nucleotides, the CDR3 is TGTGCCAGTAGTACCAGGGGGCCCTTCCAAAGCTCCTACAATGAGCAGTTCTTC. Translating gives CASSTRGPFQSSYNEQFF.

This CDR3 is CASSRRKSGGRGTEAFF. As DNA, the CDR3 is TGTGCCAGCAGCCGCCGGAAATCAGGGGGCAGGGGCACTGAAGCTTTCTTT. This chain connects TRBV5-6 to TRBJ1-1; 8 bases agree with TRBD1. The germline V gene has CDR1 SGHDT and CDR2 YYEEEE. The CDR3 has 17 amino acids. V trimming: 4 bases; J trimming: 4 bases; junction bases outside the gene matches: 15.

This clone has ten or more counts. The chain is built from TRBV24-1 and TRBJ2-7; tentative D call: TRBD2 (6 bases). The CDR3 sequence is 16 residues long. Germline CDR1 is KGHDR and CDR2 is SFDVKD. Trimming pared 5 bases from V and 9 bases from J, leaving 25 bases between. CDR3 residues: CATSVRGRRALRAQYF. CDR3 sequence (DNA): TGTGCCACCAGTGTAAGGGGACGGAGGGCGCTACGGGCGCAGTACTTC.

This rearrangement joins TRBV7-2 to TRBJ1-6; D might be TRBD1 (6 bases). CDR3 length: 14 residues. Germline assignment: CDR1 SGHTA and CDR2 FQGNSA. Trimming left V 5 bases short and J 6 bases short, with 11 bases between. CDR3 sequence: CASSQTGTNSPLHF. The CDR3 bases are TGTGCCAGCAGCCAAACAGGGACTAATTCACCCCTCCACTTT. The variable domain in full, with the rest retrieved from reference TRBV7-2 and TRBJ1-6, is GAGVSQSPSNKVTEKGKDVELRCDPISGHTALYWYRQSLGQGLEFLIYFQGNSAPDKSGLPSDRFSAERTGGSVSTLTIQRTQQEDSAVYLCASSQTGTNSPLHFGNGTRLTVT.

The chain links TRBV3-1 (or the pseudogene TRBV3-2) to TRBJ2-1; 9 bases match TRBD1. Unmatched junction bases numbered 8, after V lost 4 bases and J lost 4 bases. Per germline, CDR1 LGHDT and CDR2 YNNKEL (reference sequence). The CDR3 length is 16 residues. The CDR3 nucleotides read TGTGCCAGCAGCCCGGGACAGGGAGGGTCATACAATGAGCAGTTCTTC. Its translation is CASSPGQGGSYNEQFF.

The chain carries TRBV7-6 and TRBJ2-2; possible D gene TRBD1, 7 bases. The CDR3 loop spans 18 amino acids. Germline CDR1 SGHVS, CDR2 FNYEAQ. V lost 2 bases and J lost 8, with 24 bases in between. CDR3 amino acids: CASSLSGLDRAGSGELFF. The CDR3 DNA is TGTGCCAGCAGCTTAAGCGGACTTGACAGGGCGGGGAGTGGGGAGCTGTTTTTT.

The chain combines TRBV11-2 with TRBJ1-2; 9 positions agree with TRBD1. This CDR3 region has 14 residues. Germline CDR1 reads SGHAT; CDR2 reads FQNNGV. The ends lost 3 bases at V and 8 bases at J; junction bases unmatched: 7. CDR3 nucleotides: TGTGCCAGCAGCTTGACACAGGGGGCGCAAGGCTACACCTTC. Translating gives CASSLTQGAQGYTF.